This TCR beta chain was profiled in a study of identical twins. Findings and caveats of the study: Excess sharing by twins proved weaker in beta out-of-frame sequences. The conclusions drew on cross-sectional statistical analysis instead of tracking the same donors. Those out-of-frame alpha sequences shared by twins showed an excess of low generation probability.

With respect to this clonotype: Its matching antigen is unknown.

Each CDR3 protein gets one entry after TCRdb re-called the 5' RACE reads with MiXCR. The sample contains approximately 1.8 million distinct CDR3 sequences, around 29% of which appear only once. Trimming cost V 2 bases and J 3 bases, with 14 bases left between them. The CDR3 loop spans 16 amino acids. CDR1 and CDR2 (germline): MNHEY, SMNVEV (reference sequence). This chain connects TRBV27 to TRBJ1-5; D possibly corresponds to TRBD1 (5 bases). Sequencing input: cord blood. The receptor's source is a newborn girl in good health. CDR3 protein: CASSLRGTENNQPQHF. The DNA for the CDR3 is TGTGCCAGCAGTTTACGAGGGACCGAAAACAATCAGCCCCAGCATTTT.